These T cell receptor beta chains were read from a single sample in a study of CD4+ T cells in melanoma. TCRdb's copy holds only in-frame clones and misses some; the assay was immunoSEQ multiplex PCR. This sample has 3,500 to 4,500 clones; less than 75% occur once, and the top ten carry 30%. The sequencing input was cells from a culture (not recorded whether cultured in vitro). These receptors originate from a human donor with melanoma. Both conserved end residues are trimmed from each CDR3. Size is omitted from some rows. Given values are once, few, many or a class for expanded clones.

size: -
V: TRBV19
J: TRBJ1-2
CDR3: ASSSWGGIGYT

size: -
V: TRBV5-1
J: TRBJ2-3
CDR3: ASSPGWGRADTQY

size: large
V: TRBV19
J: TRBJ1-1
CDR3: ASSMGYLTEAF

size: -
V: TRBV5-4
J: TRBJ2-3
CDR3: ASSPGTSGALRSQY

size: -
V: TRBV13
J: TRBJ1-2
CDR3: ASSSKYRANYGYT

size: -
V: TRBV28
J: TRBJ2-7
CDR3: ASSLGNYEQY

size: large
V: TRBV29-1
J: TRBJ1-1
CDR3: SALGLEAEAF

size: once
V: TRBV14
J: TRBJ2-1
CDR3: ASSREGTTLYNEQF

size: -
V: TRBV2
J: TRBJ1-2
CDR3: ASSEDRGVGYGYT

size: -
V: TRBV18
J: TRBJ2-7
CDR3: ASSPDRKYEQY

size: -
V: TRBV5-8
J: TRBJ1-4
CDR3: ASGLGTANEKLF

size: -
V: TRBV7-9
J: TRBJ2-5
CDR3: ASSSETQY

size: hyperexpanded
V: TRBV7-9
J: TRBJ1-2
CDR3: ASSLGTGSGYT

size: few
V: TRBV29-1
J: TRBJ2-2
CDR3: SVKGTSGAGELF

size: few
V: TRBV27
J: TRBJ1-5
CDR3: ASRLHGQGNQPQH

size: -
V: TRBV7-9
J: TRBJ1-5
CDR3: ASRSYQPQH

size: medium-sized
V: TRBV6-5
J: TRBJ2-7
CDR3: ASSLGQAAYEQY

size: large
V: TRBV5-1
J: TRBJ2-5
CDR3: ASSRGQGQETQY

size: -
V: TRBV15
J: TRBJ2-2
CDR3: ATSTHRGGLGGELF

size: -
V: TRBV27
J: TRBJ1-6
CDR3: ASRGTGGVASPLH

size: few
V: TRBV25-1
J: TRBJ2-1
CDR3: ASSPGLNEQF

size: -
V: TRBV6-6
J: TRBJ1-4
CDR3: ASSPFSPATNEKLF

size: -
V: TRBV9
J: TRBJ2-7
CDR3: ASSATRLSYEQY

size: -
V: TRBV6-4
J: TRBJ1-5
CDR3: ASSPVAGVDQPQH

size: -
V: TRBV4-1
J: TRBJ2-2
CDR3: ASSQDAGLAGHRELF

size: few
V: TRBV5-1
J: TRBJ1-2
CDR3: ASSLTEGDGYT

size: -
V: TRBV7-2
J: TRBJ2-3
CDR3: ASRHPFNTSGDTDTQY

size: -
V: TRBV4-1
J: TRBJ1-2
CDR3: ASSQDPGLVYGYT

size: -
V: TRBV5-6
J: TRBJ1-2
CDR3: ASSLWTGGYT

size: -
V: TRBV2
J: TRBJ2-7
CDR3: ASDRVSAYEQY

size: -
V: TRBV2
J: TRBJ1-3
CDR3: ASRNNPTLVSGNTIY

size: -
V: TRBV6-5
J: TRBJ1-2
CDR3: ASSHGTGSYGYT

size: -
V: TRBV27
J: TRBJ1-2
CDR3: ASSSPSGGSYGYT

size: -
V: TRBV19
J: TRBJ2-7
CDR3: ASSIYHSSTYEQY

size: -
V: TRBV27
J: TRBJ2-5
CDR3: ASSPWGGGWETQY

size: -
V: TRBV5-6
J: TRBJ2-2
CDR3: ASSPPRFGPTNTGELF

size: -
V: TRBV6-5
J: TRBJ1-3
CDR3: ASSYATGGNTIY

size: few
V: TRBV24-1
J: TRBJ2-2
CDR3: ATSEPGTGDIAGELF

size: -
V: TRBV10-3
J: TRBJ2-2
CDR3: AISEVGELF

size: -
V: TRBV29-1
J: TRBJ1-1
CDR3: SVDLRQGEAF

size: medium-sized
V: TRBV9
J: TRBJ1-2
CDR3: ASSAFIGANYGYT

size: -
V: TRBV19
J: TRBJ2-3
CDR3: ASSNRGGGADTQY

size: -
V: TRBV9
J: TRBJ1-2
CDR3: ASSVDGSLYGYT

size: -
V: TRBV11-3
J: TRBJ2-3
CDR3: ASSRHGGTQY

size: once
V: TRBV28
J: TRBJ1-2
CDR3: ASSLGTFLYGYT